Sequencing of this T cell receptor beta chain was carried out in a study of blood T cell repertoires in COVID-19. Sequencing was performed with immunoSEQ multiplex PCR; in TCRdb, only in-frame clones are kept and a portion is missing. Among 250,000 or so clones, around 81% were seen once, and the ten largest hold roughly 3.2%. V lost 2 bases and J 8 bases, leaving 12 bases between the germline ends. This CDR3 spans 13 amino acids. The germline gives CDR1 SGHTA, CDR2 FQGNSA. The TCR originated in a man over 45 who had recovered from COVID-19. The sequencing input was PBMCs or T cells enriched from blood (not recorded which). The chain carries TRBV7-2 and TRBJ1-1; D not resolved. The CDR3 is CASSLYQTPEAFF. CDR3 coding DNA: TGTGCCAGCAGCTTATACCAGACTCCAGAAGCTTTCTTT. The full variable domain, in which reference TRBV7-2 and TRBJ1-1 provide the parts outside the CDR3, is GAGVSQSPSNKVTEKGKDVELRCDPISGHTALYWYRQSLGQGLEFLIYFQGNSAPDKSGLPSDRFSAERTGGSVSTLTIQRTQQEDSAVYLCASSLYQTPEAFFGQGTRLTVV.